This T cell receptor (beta chain) was recovered during a study of cytomegalovirus exposure and HLA in healthy donors. A multiplex PCR was run with 60 Vbeta primers and 13 Jbeta primers. The method was immunoSEQ multiplex PCR; TCRdb's version includes in-frame clones alone and lacks a portion of them. The table has around 190,000 clones, under 85% seen once. The length of the CDR3 is 16 residues. J was trimmed by 2 bases and V by 6 bases; bases with no gene match: 13. Germline values: CDR1 SQVTM, CDR2 ANQGSEA. Material for sequencing was PBMCs. The sequence was obtained from a woman aged 18 to 35 in good health and CMV-seronegative. V and J are TRBV29-1 and TRBJ2-3, with 8 bases matching TRBD1. CDR3 nucleotide sequence: TGCAGCGTAGAAAACCCCAGACAGGGGCCCACAGATACGCAGTATTTT. Translated: CSVENPRQGPTDTQYF.